A single sample gave rise to the 17 T cell receptor beta chains below, sequenced in a study of neurological immune-mediated disorders. TCRdb independently ran MiXCR on the 5' RACE reads; one entry per CDR3 protein. The data show 77,000 or so distinct CDR3 sequences, about 9.7% seen once. What was sequenced was PBMCs. The origin of the receptors is a man aged 50 to 59 in good health.

Ten or more counts support this clonotype. V is TRBV5-1 and J is TRBJ2-7; 7 bases fit TRBD1. This CDR3 is 15 amino acids long. Germline V lookup: CDR1 SGHRS, CDR2 YFSETQ. V shed 4 bases, J shed 0 bases, and the junction held 7 bases outside the gene matches. Here the CDR3 DNA reads TGCGCCAGCAGCCCCAGGACAGGTAGCTCCTACGAGCAGTACTTC. Translation gives CASSPRTGSSYEQYF.

The sample holds many counts of this clonotype. This chain links TRBV7-3 with TRBJ1-2, with D possibly TRBD1 on 5 matching bases. Germline V gene lookup returns CDR1 SGHTA and CDR2 FQGTGA. CDR3 length equals 14 residues. V was cut by 5 bases and J by 5 bases, with 15 bases left in between. CDR3 in amino acids: CASSPGTGGYGYTF. The CDR3 nucleotides are TGTGCCAGCAGCCCCGGGACGGGCGGGTATGGCTACACCTTC. Filled out from reference TRBV7-3 and TRBJ1-2, the complete variable domain reads GAGVSQTPSNKVTEKGKYVELRCDPISGHTALYWYRQSLGQGPEFLIYFQGTGAADDSGLPNDRFFAVRPEGSVSTLKIQRTERGDSAVYLCASSPGTGGYGYTFGSGTRLTVV.

Ten or more counts support this clonotype. The chain combines TRBV5-1 with TRBJ2-1; 9 positions match TRBD1. This CDR3 has 15 amino acids. Germline lookup yields CDR1 SGHRS and CDR2 YFSETQ. The J segment lost 5 bases and the V segment lost 8 bases, leaving 11 bases of the junction unmatched. CDR3 coding DNA: TGCGCCAGTACTAACCCGGGACAGGGAGACAATGAGCAGTTCTTC. Amino acids: CASTNPGQGDNEQFF.

This clonotype was picked up many times. The chain is built from TRBV7-2 and TRBJ2-3, with D perhaps TRBD2 (6 bases). CDR1 SGHTA and CDR2 FQGNSA come from the germline V gene. Trimming left V 6 bases short and J 9 bases short, with 16 bases between. The CDR3 is 13 amino acids. CDR3 in DNA: TGTGCCAGCAGTCCGAGGGACTGGGGGACGCAGTATTTT. This sequence encodes CASSPRDWGTQYF. The complete variable domain, with remaining parts taken from reference TRBV7-2 and TRBJ2-3, reads GAGVSQSPSNKVTEKGKDVELRCDPISGHTALYWYRQSLGQGLEFLIYFQGNSAPDKSGLPSDRFSAERTGGSVSTLTIQRTQQEDSAVYLCASSPRDWGTQYFGPGTRLTVL.

The table lists this clonotype with many counts. The chain uses TRBV6-2 or TRBV6-3 and TRBJ2-1; 13 nucleotides agree with TRBD2. J gave up 13 bases and V 6 bases, and 9 bases lay outside the gene matches. Germline V CDR1 and CDR2: MNHEY, SVGEGT. This CDR3 has 14 amino acids. CDR3 in DNA: TGTGCCAGCAGAACTAGCGGGAGGGCCGTAAATCAGTTCTTC. This codes for CASRTSGRAVNQFF.

This clonotype showed up many times. V gene TRBV28 combines with J gene TRBJ2-3; D may match TRBD1 or TRBD2 (5 bases each). V was cut by 9 bases and J by 1 base, with 14 bases left in between. The CDR3 runs to 14 residues. In germline, CDR1 is MDHEN, CDR2 SYDVKM. CDR3 sequence (DNA): TGTGCCAGTCGGGGCAGTAGGGGCACAGATACGCAGTATTTT. Amino acid sequence: CASRGSRGTDTQYF.

This clonotype was counted ten times or more. The rearrangement links TRBV12-3 or TRBV12-4 to TRBJ2-5, with 7 bases matching TRBD2. V trimming: 7 bases; J trimming: 7 bases; junction bases outside the gene matches: 18. The CDR3 has 16 residues. CDR3: CASKPRGLPSEGTQYF. The CDR3 DNA reads as TGTGCCAGCAAACCCCGGGGACTACCGAGTGAGGGGACCCAGTACTTC.

Many counts were recorded for this clonotype. The V gene is TRBV20-1, the J gene TRBJ2-1; D not resolved. The V end was cut by 1 base, the J end by 1 base, with 14 bases between. Germline V gene sequence: CDR1 DFQATT, CDR2 SNEGSKA (reference sequence). The CDR3 length is 16 residues. CDR3 amino acids: CSARVMTGSSYNEQFF. The CDR3 bases are TGCAGTGCTAGAGTTATGACTGGATCTTCCTACAATGAGCAGTTCTTC.

The sample holds many counts of this clonotype. The chain joins TRBV5-1 to TRBJ2-1; D may be TRBD2 (6 bases). The germline V gene has CDR1 SGHRS and CDR2 YFSETQ. V was trimmed by 0 bases and J by 2 bases, leaving 9 bases between them. This CDR3 is 15 amino acids long. DNA of the CDR3: TGCGCCAGCAGCTTGGGAACTAGCCCCTACAATGAGCAGTTCTTC. It yields the protein CASSLGTSPYNEQFF.

The sample holds many counts of this clonotype. The chain employs TRBV5-1 and TRBJ1-1; 10 positions agree with TRBD1. From germline, CDR1 is SGHRS and CDR2 YFSETQ. The CDR3 consists of 13 residues. V dropped 3 bases and J dropped 9; count of bases not matched to a gene: 5. CDR3 bases: TGCGCCAGCAGCTCCGGGGACAGGGGCCAAGCTTTCTTT. Its protein is CASSSGDRGQAFF.

This clonotype was seen repeatedly, ten times or more. The V call is TRBV6-6, the J call TRBJ1-1, with 8 nucleotides matching TRBD1. The germline V gene has CDR1 MNHNY and CDR2 SVGAGI (reference sequence). The CDR3 has 16 amino acids. V gave up 6 bases and J gave up 0 bases; unmatched junction bases: 9. The DNA of the CDR3 is TGTGCCAGCAGGCTGACAGGGGCGACCGTGAACACTGAAGCTTTCTTT. This translates into CASRLTGATVNTEAFF.

This clonotype was recorded at least ten times. The chain joins TRBV3-1 to TRBJ2-7; TRBD1 agrees at 10 bases. J gave up 0 bases and V 4 bases, and 9 bases lay outside the gene matches. The V gene's germline CDR1 is LGHDT and CDR2 YNNKEL (reference sequence). This CDR3 is built from 17 residues. The CDR3 here is CASSPGTGVLFSYEQYF. CDR3 bases: TGTGCCAGCAGCCCCGGGACAGGGGTCCTTTTCTCCTACGAGCAGTACTTC.

V is TRBV14 and J is TRBJ2-7, with 7 bases lining up with TRBD2. Trimming took 4 bases from V and 0 from J; bases not matched to a gene: 6. The CDR3 totals 15 residues. CDR1 is SGHDN and CDR2 is FVKESK in the germline V gene. The CDR3 region is CASSLLGTNSYEQYF. DNA of the CDR3: TGTGCCAGCAGCCTACTTGGGACTAACTCCTACGAGCAGTACTTC.

This clonotype was detected many times. The chain carries TRBV12-3 or TRBV12-4 and TRBJ2-7, with D hard to call. V was cut by 1 base and J by 3 bases, with 7 bases left in between. This CDR3 region has 13 residues. In DNA form, the CDR3 reads TGTGCCAGCAGTTTAGGTGCCCGCTACGAGCAGTACTTC. Its protein product is CASSLGARYEQYF.

V gene TRBV12-3 or TRBV12-4 combines with J gene TRBJ1-5; D is possibly TRBD1 (5 bases). This CDR3 has 15 amino acids. V lost 3 bases and J lost 2, with 11 bases in between. CDR3 residues: CASSFGREGNQPQHF. The DNA of the CDR3 is TGTGCCAGCAGTTTCGGCAGGGAAGGCAATCAGCCCCAGCATTTT.

This clonotype was seen ten or more times. The gene calls are TRBV27 and TRBJ2-1, with 10 bases fitting TRBD2. Trimming removed 5 bases from V and 7 bases from J; junction bases left unmatched: 14. Germline values: CDR1 MNHEY, CDR2 SMNVEV (reference sequence). This CDR3 comprises 17 residues. The CDR3 DNA follows: TGTGCCAGCAGTCTAGGGGGAGCGGGAGGGAGGTGGAATGAGCAGTTCTTC. Translating it yields CASSLGGAGGRWNEQFF.

Points on this clonotype: One base away lies a much larger clone, so this may be a sequencing read error. The gene calls are TRBV9 and TRBJ2-1; TRBD2 might be the D (5 bases). CDR3 length: 11 amino acids. The V gene's germline CDR1 is SGDLS and CDR2 YYNGEE. The CDR3 DNA reads TGTGCCATCAGCGTCGAGGGAGAGCAGTTCTTC. Translating it yields CAISVEGEQFF.